These 28 T cell receptor beta chains were all obtained from the same sample, sequenced in a study of neoadjuvant anti-PD-1 for oral cavity cancer. Assay: immunoSEQ multiplex PCR; the TCRdb copy retains only in-frame clones and omits some. The repertoire has fewer than 70,000 clones, around four fifths of them found once; the top ten carry 2% to 3%. This material consisted of PBMCs, taken before nivolumab (anti-PD-1) treatment. The receptors derive from a person between 40 and 85 years old with oral cavity squamous cell carcinoma.

The table lists this clone with a count of one. The V and J genes are TRBV7-9 and TRBJ1-1; D is unresolved. The CDR3 length is 13 residues. V lost 4 bases and J lost 4, with 10 bases in between. The germline CDR1 and CDR2 sequences are SEHNR and FQNEAQ (reference sequence). The CDR3 bases are TGTGCCAGCAGCTGGCTTGAGAGCACTGAAGCTTTCTTT. The encoded protein is CASSWLESTEAFF.

The chain recombines TRBV18 with TRBJ2-2; the match to TRBD2 covers 7 bases. This CDR3 has 15 amino acids. The J segment lost 4 bases and the V segment lost 2 bases, leaving 4 bases of the junction unmatched. Germline CDR1 reads KGHSH; CDR2 reads LQKENI. As DNA, the CDR3 is TGTGCCAGCTCACCAAGCCTAGCGGCCACCGGGGAGCTGTTTTTT. Its translation: CASSPSLAATGELFF.

The chain uses TRBV4-2 and TRBJ2-3, with D unclear. Germline assignment: CDR1 LGHNA and CDR2 YNFKEQ. The CDR3 length is 16 residues. The V end was cut by 0 bases, the J end by 3 bases, with 13 bases between. CDR3 region: CASSQEVAPRTDTQYF. The CDR3 bases are TGTGCCAGCAGCCAAGAAGTAGCCCCCCGGACAGATACGCAGTATTTT.

The chain joins TRBV5-1 to TRBJ2-7; tentative D call: TRBD1 (5 bases). With 4 bases removed from V and 7 bases from J, the gap between germline ends came to 15 bases. Germline loops: CDR1 SGHRS, CDR2 YFSETQ. The CDR3 sequence is 13 residues long. CDR3 DNA: TGCGCCAGCAGCCAGGACCATGCAGGGGAGCAGTACTTC. It encodes CASSQDHAGEQYF.

This rearrangement joins TRBV6-5 to TRBJ1-2, with a weak D call TRBD1 (5 bases). CDR1 is MNHEY and CDR2 is SVGAGI in the germline V gene. V was trimmed by 6 bases and J by 4 bases, leaving 18 bases between them. The CDR3 is 15 amino acids. The CDR3 nucleotides are TGTGCCAGCAGGAGTCCGGTGGGGGGAAGCTATGGCTACACCTTC. Amino acid sequence: CASRSPVGGSYGYTF.

There are a few counts of this clone. The CDR3 DNA follows: TGTGCCAGCAGCCAAGATGAGAGGGTAGTTTCACCCCTCCACTTT. This gives the protein CASSQDERVVSPLHF. This sequence joins TRBV14 and TRBJ1-6; D remains ambiguous. Trimming removed 0 bases at V and 9 bases at J, with 12 bases between. The CDR3 covers 15 residues. Germline CDR1 SGHDN, CDR2 FVKESK.

This clone was recorded once. The rearrangement joins TRBV7-9 to TRBJ2-7; 7 positions match TRBD1. Germline CDR1 and CDR2: SEHNR and FQNEAQ (reference sequence). J gave up 6 bases and V 1 base, and 15 bases lay outside the gene matches. The CDR3 spans 17 residues. The CDR3 DNA sequence: TGTGCCAGCAGCTTAGGGGGACAGAATCCCTTCGTTGGCGAGCAGTACTTC. Translating gives CASSLGGQNPFVGEQYF.

The chain employs TRBV5-4 and TRBJ2-1; the match to TRBD1 covers 10 bases. V lost 4 bases to trimming and J lost 5 bases; unmatched junction nucleotides: 6. The CDR3 is made up of 15 amino acids. Germline loops: CDR1 SGHNT, CDR2 YYREEE (reference sequence). CDR3 in amino acids: CASSGTGVFNNEQFF. In DNA form, the CDR3 reads TGTGCCAGCAGCGGGACAGGGGTTTTCAACAATGAGCAGTTCTTC.

This clone was seen a few times. The chain employs TRBV9 and TRBJ2-1; no clear D gene. Germline loops: CDR1 SGDLS, CDR2 YYNGEE. CDR3 length: 14 residues. Between the trimmed V and J ends, which lost 0 bases and 2 bases, there was a span of 6 bases. For the CDR3, the DNA is TGTGCCAGCAGCGTAGATAGAGCCTACAATGAGCAGTTCTTC. The encoded protein is CASSVDRAYNEQFF.

The J gene is TRBJ2-2, the V gene TRBV15; D perhaps matches TRBD1 (5 bases). The V end lost 3 bases, the J end lost 4 bases, and 9 bases lay between the germline ends. This CDR3 has 14 residues. Per the germline V gene, CDR1 is LNHNV and CDR2 is YYDKDF (reference sequence). The CDR3 DNA sequence: TGTGCCACCAGCAGGACAGTTATCACCGGGGAGCTGTTTTTT. Amino acid sequence: CATSRTVITGELFF.

The chain employs TRBV12-5 and TRBJ2-4; maybe TRBD2 (5 bases). V was shortened by 3 bases and J by 2 bases, with 8 bases between the two germline ends. The CDR3 runs 14 residues. In germline, CDR1 is LGHNT, CDR2 FRNRAP. CDR3 sequence (DNA): TGTGCTAGTGGTTTAGGGAGATCCAAAAACATTCAGTACTTC. It codes for CASGLGRSKNIQYF.

The J gene is TRBJ2-7, the V gene TRBV4-2; TRBD2 agrees at 13 bases. Germline lookup yields CDR1 LGHNA and CDR2 YNFKEQ. The CDR3 totals 16 residues. The V segment lost 5 bases and the J segment 0 bases; nucleotides outside the gene matches: 4. CDR3 DNA: TGTGCCAGCAGCGAGGGACTAGCGGGGTCCTCCTACGAGCAGTACTTC. Translation: CASSEGLAGSSYEQYF.

CDR3 sequence: CASSINLGGQGTEAFF. CDR3 in DNA: TGTGCCAGTAGTATAAATCTCGGGGGGCAGGGTACTGAAGCTTTCTTT. V gene TRBV19 combines with J gene TRBJ1-1; D might be TRBD1 (6 bases). V was shortened by 2 bases and J by 5 bases, with 18 bases between the two germline ends. Germline loops: CDR1 LNHDA, CDR2 SQIVND (reference sequence). CDR3 length: 16 residues.

This sequence joins TRBV10-1 and TRBJ2-3; no reliable D call. CDR3 length: 13 residues. With 3 bases removed from V and 0 bases from J, the gap between germline ends came to 4 bases. Germline CDR1 and CDR2: WNHNN and SYGVQD (reference sequence). The CDR3 reads CASSDPSTDTQYF. In nucleotides, the CDR3 is TGCGCCAGCAGTGACCCTAGCACAGATACGCAGTATTTT.

This clone appeared a single time. The V call is TRBV12-5, the J call TRBJ1-1; D unclear. The CDR3 is 14 residues long. Between the trimmed V and J ends, which lost 9 bases and 6 bases, there was a span of 20 bases. Germline V gene data show CDR1 as LGHNT and CDR2 as FRNRAP. The CDR3 region has the DNA TGTGCTAGCGGTGGAGAGGGCGATTACCCTGAAGCTTTCTTT. It translates to CASGGEGDYPEAFF.

The genes are TRBV25-1 and TRBJ1-2, with D possibly matching TRBD1 (5 bases). Germline V gene data show CDR1 as MGHDK and CDR2 as SYGVNS. V lost 4 bases, J lost 4 bases, and 13 bases lay in between. This CDR3 has 14 residues. DNA for the CDR3: TGTGCCAGCAGTGGCTACGACAGAGTCTATGGCTACACCTTC. Translating gives CASSGYDRVYGYTF.

The chain links TRBV28 to TRBJ1-2; 12 bases agree with TRBD1. Germline V gene data show CDR1 as MDHEN and CDR2 as SYDVKM. The CDR3 contains 15 residues. The V gene end was trimmed by 3 bases and the J gene end by 8 bases; junction bases not matched to a gene: 7. CDR3 region: CASSLGGQGAQGYTF. For the CDR3, the DNA is TGTGCCAGCAGTTTGGGGGGACAGGGGGCGCAAGGCTACACCTTC.

The rearrangement uses TRBV29-1 and TRBJ2-7; 10 bases line up with TRBD1. The CDR3 is 17 residues long. In germline, CDR1 is SQVTM, CDR2 ANQGSEA. With 0 bases clipped from V and 1 base from J, the junction kept 9 bases outside the gene matches. DNA of the CDR3: TGCAGCGTTGAAGAATTTACGGGGGACAGGGGATCCTACGAGCAGTACTTC. It codes for CSVEEFTGDRGSYEQYF.

The chain links TRBV27 to TRBJ2-6; D is ambiguous. The CDR3 covers 19 residues. Between the trimmed V and J ends, which lost 2 bases and 1 base, there was a span of 18 bases. Germline CDR1 reads MNHEY; CDR2 reads SMNVEV (reference sequence). As DNA, the CDR3 is TGTGCCAGCAGTTTAAATATCATATTAGGGTTTTCTGGGGCCAACGTCCTGACTTTC. This translates into CASSLNIILGFSGANVLTF.

This clone was counted a few times. CDR3 DNA sequence: TGTGCCAGCAGCCTATTGACGACCTACGAGCAGTACTTC. The encoded protein is CASSLLTTYEQYF. The J gene is TRBJ2-7, the V gene TRBV11-2; D uncertain. From germline, CDR1 is SGHAT and CDR2 FQNNGV. The V and J ends lost 5 bases and 2 bases respectively, with 10 bases between them. This CDR3 contains 13 residues.

CDR3 bases: TGTGCCAGCTCACCACGGCGGGGTTTCACCTACGAGCAGTACTTC. This translates into CASSPRRGFTYEQYF. V and J are TRBV18 and TRBJ2-7; TRBD2 is a possible D gene (6 bases). The germline gives CDR1 KGHSH, CDR2 LQKENI. This CDR3 spans 15 amino acids. Trimming took 1 base from V and 2 from J, leaving 12 bases between them.

This sequence joins TRBV30 and TRBJ1-5; D is unclear. CDR1 is GTSNPN, CDR2 SVGIG, per germline (reference sequence). This CDR3 spans 13 amino acids. The germline V and J ends were trimmed by 5 bases and 4 bases, with 12 bases remaining between them. The CDR3 loop is CAWSETVNQPQHF. The CDR3 nucleotides read TGTGCCTGGTCCGAGACTGTTAATCAGCCCCAGCATTTT.

The V call is TRBV6-1, the J call TRBJ1-1; no firm D call. Trimming took off 6 bases at V and 7 bases at J, with 6 bases between the two ends. The CDR3 length is 10 residues. Germline CDR1 is MNHNS and CDR2 is SASEGT. The CDR3 reads CASSPFEAFF. In DNA, the CDR3 is TGTGCCAGCAGCCCTTTTGAAGCTTTCTTT.

V gene TRBV6-5 combines with J gene TRBJ1-6; D is perhaps TRBD1 (5 bases). CDR3 length: 14 residues. CDR1 is MNHEY, CDR2 SVGAGI, per germline. The germline V and J ends were trimmed by 2 bases and 6 bases, with 8 bases remaining between them. The CDR3 loop reads CASSYRDRNSPLHF. The CDR3 coding sequence is TGTGCCAGCAGTTACAGGGACCGTAATTCACCCCTCCACTTT.

V and J are TRBV11-3 and TRBJ2-3; TRBD1 might be the D (5 bases). Trimming took off 5 bases at V and 4 bases at J, with 13 bases between the two ends. Germline V gene sequence: CDR1 SGHNT, CDR2 YENEEA. This CDR3 comprises 14 residues. Written as DNA, the CDR3 is TGTGCCAGCAGCAAAGACAGTTTGCCAGATACGCAGTATTTT. Protein: CASSKDSLPDTQYF. The whole variable domain, remainder taken from reference TRBV11-3 and TRBJ2-3, is EAGVVQSPRYKIIEKKQPVAFWCNPISGHNTLYWYLQNLGQGPELLIRYENEEAVDDSQLPKDRFSAERLKGVDSTLKIQPAELGDSAVYLCASSKDSLPDTQYFGPGTRLTVL.

The chain is built from TRBV10-2 and TRBJ2-5; 9 bases map to TRBD2. V lost 4 bases, J lost 5 bases, and 5 bases stayed unmatched. Germline CDR1 WSHSY, CDR2 SAAADI. The CDR3 runs to 14 residues. The CDR3 DNA reads TGCGCCAGCAGTGTGGGCGGGAGGGCCGAGACCCAGTACTTC. As protein: CASSVGGRAETQYF.

The rearrangement links TRBV27 to TRBJ1-6; 10 bases agree with TRBD1. CDR1 and CDR2 from the germline V gene are MNHEY and SMNVEV (reference sequence). V lost 5 bases and J lost 9; bases outside the gene matches: 7. The CDR3 is made up of 15 amino acids. CDR3 residues: CASSPRGQGSSPLHF. CDR3 DNA: TGTGCCAGCAGTCCCCGGGGACAGGGGAGTTCACCCCTCCACTTT.

This chain uses TRBV6-1 with TRBJ1-4; no clear D. Germline-derived CDR1 and CDR2 are MNHNS and SASEGT. The V end was cut by 4 bases, the J end by 5 bases, with 14 bases between. CDR3 length equals 15 residues. CDR3 in DNA: TGTGCCAGCAGTGGGGAATACCGTGTGAATGAAAAACTGTTTTTT. Protein sequence: CASSGEYRVNEKLFF.